One sample yielded the 9 T cell receptor beta chains listed below, sequenced in a study of technical replicates of blood from a handful of donors. Clones were sequenced by immunoSEQ multiplex PCR, and TCRdb holds only the in-frame ones, with some missing. The sample includes nearly 95,000 clones, 95% to 97% seen only once; the top ten take about 0.39%. The sample was T cells isolated from PBMCs. These receptors were collected from a human donor in good health.

The rearrangement joins TRBV5-1 to TRBJ2-7; 10 bases agree with TRBD1. Germline V gene sequence: CDR1 SGHRS, CDR2 YFSETQ. Trimming cost V 4 bases and J 2 bases; bases outside gene matches: 6. The CDR3 is made up of 15 amino acids. The CDR3 protein is CASSPGQGVTYEQYF. CDR3 sequence (DNA): TGCGCCAGCAGCCCCGGACAGGGGGTAACCTACGAGCAGTACTTC.

V is TRBV5-1 and J is TRBJ2-5; D is unclear. CDR1 and CDR2 (germline): SGHRS, YFSETQ. CDR3 length equals 12 residues. V was shortened by 1 base and J by 5 bases, with 6 bases between the two germline ends. The CDR3 DNA reads TGCGCCAGCAGCTTGTCTTTGGAGACCCAGTACTTC. Protein: CASSLSLETQYF.

This clone was detected only once. The chain carries TRBV7-2 and TRBJ2-1; the match to TRBD2 covers 7 bases. Germline CDR1 and CDR2: SGHTA and FQGNSA. Trimming cost V 5 bases and J 4 bases; bases outside gene matches: 5. This CDR3 contains 14 residues. CDR3 amino acids: CASSLAGVYNEQFF. In nucleotides, the CDR3 is TGTGCCAGCAGCCTCGCGGGAGTATACAATGAGCAGTTCTTC.

This rearrangement joins TRBV6-4 to TRBJ1-1; D is perhaps TRBD1 (6 bases). The CDR3 extends over 13 amino acids. Germline V gene lookup returns CDR1 MRHNA and CDR2 SNTAGT. The germline V and J ends were trimmed by 3 bases and 1 base, with 6 bases remaining between them. Here the CDR3 DNA reads TGTGCCAGCAGTGAACAGGGGAACACTGAAGCTTTCTTT. It specifies CASSEQGNTEAFF.

V and J are TRBV15 and TRBJ1-4, with a weak D call TRBD1 (6 bases). This CDR3 is built from 15 residues. With 8 bases removed from V and 4 bases from J, the gap between germline ends came to 17 bases. CDR1 and CDR2 (germline): LNHNV, YYDKDF (reference sequence). The CDR3 region has the DNA TGTGCCACCTCCGGGGGGGGCCAGCATAATGAAAAACTGTTTTTT. Its protein product is CATSGGGQHNEKLFF.

The chain links TRBV5-6 to TRBJ2-2, with TRBD1 identical over 9 bases. Germline V gene lookup returns CDR1 SGHDT and CDR2 YYEEEE. This CDR3 spans 15 amino acids. Unmatched junction bases numbered 4, after V lost 0 bases and J lost 7 bases. The CDR3 region is CASSLGWTGVGELFF. CDR3 nucleotide sequence: TGTGCCAGCAGCTTGGGCTGGACAGGGGTCGGGGAGCTGTTTTTT.

This clone was found once. J is TRBJ2-2 and V is TRBV28; D perhaps matches TRBD1 (6 bases). V lost 10 bases, J lost 1 base, and 10 bases lay in between. There are 13 residues in the CDR3. Per germline, CDR1 MDHEN and CDR2 SYDVKM. Written as DNA, the CDR3 is TGTGCCACCGGGACACGGAACACCGGGGAGCTGTTTTTT. Amino acids: CATGTRNTGELFF.

This sequence joins TRBV27 and TRBJ2-7; possibly TRBD2 for D (6 bases). Germline CDR1 reads MNHEY; CDR2 reads SMNVEV (reference sequence). The CDR3 is 15 residues long. The germline V and J ends were trimmed by 5 bases and 2 bases, with 16 bases remaining between them. The CDR3 region is CASSDTPSATYEQYF. DNA for the CDR3: TGTGCCAGCAGTGATACTCCTAGCGCCACCTACGAGCAGTACTTC.

The gene calls are TRBV4-1 and TRBJ1-1; TRBD1 matches 8 bases. Germline loops: CDR1 MGHRA, CDR2 YSYEKL. V gave up 4 bases and J gave up 4 bases; unmatched junction bases: 11. The CDR3 extends over 16 amino acids. The CDR3 coding sequence is TGCGCCAGCAGCCGACTCTTGGACAGGGATAGCACTGAAGCTTTCTTT. Amino acid sequence: CASSRLLDRDSTEAFF.